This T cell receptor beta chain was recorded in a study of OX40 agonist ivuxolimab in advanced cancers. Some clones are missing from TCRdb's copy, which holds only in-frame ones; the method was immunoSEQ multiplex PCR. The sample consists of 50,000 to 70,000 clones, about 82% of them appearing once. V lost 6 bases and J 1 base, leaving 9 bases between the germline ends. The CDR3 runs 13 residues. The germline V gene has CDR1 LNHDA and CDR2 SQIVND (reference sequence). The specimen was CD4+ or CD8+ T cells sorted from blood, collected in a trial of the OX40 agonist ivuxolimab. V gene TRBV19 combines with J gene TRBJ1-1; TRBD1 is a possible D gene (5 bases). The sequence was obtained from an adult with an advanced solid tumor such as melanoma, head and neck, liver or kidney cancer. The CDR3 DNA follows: TGTGCCAGTAGGATCGGACAGAACACTGAAGCTTTCTTT. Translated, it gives CASRIGQNTEAFF.